Sequencing of this T cell receptor beta chain was carried out in a study of CD8+ T cells in alopecia areata. Whole-study findings and limits: Scalp sample data also include resident alphabeta T cells from normal skin. Although TCR sharing was seen in mice, sharing across patients was less clear, possibly for HLA-related reasons. Normal scalp had lower clonality than lesional scalp, with alopecia totalis/universalis lesions showing this most strongly.

The authors extracted RNA and reverse transcribed it into cDNA as the sequencing template. Using immunoSEQ multiplex PCR, the repertoire was profiled, and TCRdb retains in-frame clones only, with some absent. Here the sample spans under 150,000 clones, approximately 56% being singletons. On this clone itself: Its antigen is not identified.

Germline V CDR1 and CDR2: SNHLY, FYNNEI. The CDR3 runs 13 residues. V dropped 5 bases and J dropped 0 bases, with 5 bases sitting between them. CD4+ and CD8+ T cells were sorted from PBMCs stained for CD3, CD4 and CD8. J is TRBJ2-1 and V is TRBV2; D call uncertain. This TCR derives from a human donor in good health. Material: CD8+ T cells sorted from blood. The CDR3 is CASSSSSYNEQFF. Here the CDR3 DNA reads TGTGCCAGCAGTTCCTCCTCCTACAATGAGCAGTTCTTC.